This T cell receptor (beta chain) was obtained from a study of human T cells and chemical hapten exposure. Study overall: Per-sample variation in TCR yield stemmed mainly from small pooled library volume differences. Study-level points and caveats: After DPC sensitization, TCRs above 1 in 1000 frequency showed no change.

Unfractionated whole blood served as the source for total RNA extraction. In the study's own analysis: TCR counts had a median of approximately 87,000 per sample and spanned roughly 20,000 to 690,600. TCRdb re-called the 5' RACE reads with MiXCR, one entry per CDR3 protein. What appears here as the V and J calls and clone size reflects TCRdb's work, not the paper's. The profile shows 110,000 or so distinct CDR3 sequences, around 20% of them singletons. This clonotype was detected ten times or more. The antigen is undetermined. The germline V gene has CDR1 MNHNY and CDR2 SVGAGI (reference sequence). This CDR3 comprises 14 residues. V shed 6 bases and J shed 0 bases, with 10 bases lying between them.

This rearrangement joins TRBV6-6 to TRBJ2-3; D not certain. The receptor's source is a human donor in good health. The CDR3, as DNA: TGTGCCAGCAGCCGCTACCCTAGCACAGATACGCAGTATTTT. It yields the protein CASSRYPSTDTQYF.